A selection of T cell receptor beta chains follows, all from one sample in a study of blood T cell repertoires in COVID-19. Assay: immunoSEQ multiplex PCR; the TCRdb copy retains only in-frame clones and omits some. Altogether some 190,000 clones are present, over 75% being singletons, with the ten largest covering around 4%. Sequenced: PBMCs or T cells enriched from blood (not recorded which). The receptors shown here come from a man younger than 45 with acute COVID-19. Both conserved end residues are part of each CDR3. The D gene is left open where the match is weak. Clone size is not always given. Where it is, it says once, few, many or a class for expanded clones.

length: 14
V: TRBV21-1
size: -
D: -
J: TRBJ2-7
CDR3: CASSCRDISYEQYF
DNA: TGTGCCAGCAGCTGCCGGGACATCTCCTACGAGCAGTACTTC

length: 14
V: TRBV29-1
size: -
D: -
J: TRBJ1-2
CDR3: CSGGQKAGNYGYTF
DNA: TGCAGCGGGGGACAAAAGGCGGGGAACTATGGCTACACCTTC

length: 15
V: TRBV7-3
size: -
D: TRBD1
J: TRBJ2-7
CDR3: CASSLQGTGSSEQYF
DNA: TGTGCCAGCAGCTTACAAGGGACAGGGTCTAGCGAGCAGTACTTC

length: 14
V: TRBV6-5
size: -
D: TRBD1
J: TRBJ1-5
CDR3: CASSDRGFGQPQHF
DNA: TGTGCCAGCTCAGACAGGGGTTTTGGCCAGCCCCAGCATTTT

length: 14
V: TRBV14
size: -
D: -
J: TRBJ1-1
CDR3: CASSQIWGGTEAFF
DNA: TGTGCCAGCAGCCAAATCTGGGGCGGCACTGAAGCTTTCTTT

length: 19
V: TRBV2
size: -
D: TRBD2
J: TRBJ2-1
CDR3: CASRKRASGGTGLLNEQFF
DNA: TGTGCCAGCAGGAAACGGGCTAGCGGGGGGACCGGGTTATTGAATGAGCAGTTCTTC

length: 15
V: TRBV6-1
size: -
D: TRBD1
J: TRBJ1-1
CDR3: CASSEEGTGGTEAFF
DNA: TGTGCCAGCAGTGAAGAGGGGACAGGAGGCACTGAAGCTTTCTTT

length: 17
V: TRBV9
size: -
D: TRBD1
J: TRBJ2-2
CDR3: CASSGTGGLANTGELFF
DNA: TGTGCCAGCAGCGGGACAGGGGGTCTAGCGAACACCGGGGAGCTGTTTTTT

length: 13
V: TRBV30
size: -
D: -
J: TRBJ1-5
CDR3: CAWRRAGEQPQHF
DNA: TGTGCCTGGAGACGGGCCGGGGAACAGCCCCAGCATTTT

length: 14
V: TRBV19
size: -
D: -
J: TRBJ2-5
CDR3: CASSPTVYQETQYF
DNA: TGTGCCAGTAGTCCAACAGTGTACCAAGAGACCCAGTACTTC

length: 13
V: TRBV2
size: -
D: TRBD2
J: TRBJ2-3
CDR3: CASMTSGTDTQYF
DNA: TGTGCCAGCATGACTAGCGGAACAGATACGCAGTATTTT

length: 17
V: TRBV4-1
size: -
D: -
J: TRBJ1-5
CDR3: CASSQDPSLRDNQPQHF
DNA: TGCGCCAGCAGCCAAGATCCATCACTACGGGACAATCAGCCCCAGCATTTT

length: 19
V: TRBV7-6
size: -
D: TRBD1
J: TRBJ1-4
CDR3: CASSWPASGTGGGDEKLFF
DNA: TGTGCCAGCAGCTGGCCTGCTTCAGGGACAGGGGGGGGAGATGAAAAACTGTTTTTT

length: 14
V: TRBV2
size: -
D: TRBD2
J: TRBJ2-7
CDR3: CARNWLAGAEEQYF
DNA: TGTGCCAGGAACTGGCTAGCGGGGGCAGAAGAGCAGTACTTC

length: 14
V: TRBV6-5
size: few
D: -
J: TRBJ2-2
CDR3: CASSYREVRGELFF
DNA: TGTGCCAGCAGTTACCGGGAAGTCCGCGGGGAGCTGTTTTTT

length: 16
V: TRBV28
size: -
D: -
J: TRBJ2-6
CDR3: CASSSGQNSGANVLTF
DNA: TGTGCCAGCAGTTCCGGACAGAACTCTGGGGCCAACGTCCTGACTTTC

length: 16
V: TRBV11-2
size: -
D: TRBD2
J: TRBJ2-1
CDR3: CASSRRGSGGVGEQFF
DNA: TGTGCCAGCAGCCGTCGGGGTAGCGGGGGTGTGGGTGAGCAGTTCTTC

length: 15
V: TRBV7-9
size: -
D: TRBD2
J: TRBJ2-1
CDR3: CASSPRLAGGDEQFF
DNA: TGTGCCAGCAGCCCTCGACTAGCGGGGGGCGATGAGCAGTTCTTC

length: 14
V: TRBV7-9
size: -
D: -
J: TRBJ2-2
CDR3: CASRSDGGAGELFF
DNA: TGTGCCAGCAGATCGGACGGCGGGGCCGGGGAGCTGTTTTTT

length: 16
V: TRBV6-5
size: -
D: -
J: TRBJ2-7
CDR3: CASSSIYRASPPEQYF
DNA: TGTGCCAGCAGTTCCATATACAGGGCTTCTCCTCCCGAGCAGTACTTC

length: 15
V: TRBV2
size: -
D: -
J: TRBJ2-5
CDR3: CASRTGSTGRGSQYF
DNA: TGTGCCAGCCGGACGGGATCGACAGGGCGGGGCTCCCAGTACTTC

length: 12
V: TRBV2
size: -
D: -
J: TRBJ1-5
CDR3: CASTGGNQPQHF
DNA: TGTGCCAGCACAGGGGGCAATCAGCCCCAGCATTTT

length: 14
V: TRBV3-1/TRBV3-2
size: -
D: -
J: TRBJ2-2
CDR3: CASSPTPTTGELFF
DNA: TGTGCCAGCAGCCCAACCCCTACGACCGGGGAGCTGTTTTTT

length: 16
V: TRBV11-2
size: -
D: TRBD2
J: TRBJ2-1
CDR3: CASSTLTSGGRNEQFF
DNA: TGTGCCAGCAGCACCTTGACTAGCGGGGGTAGGAATGAGCAGTTCTTC

length: 18
V: TRBV5-1
size: -
D: TRBD2
J: TRBJ2-7
CDR3: CASSLASVAGGYSYEQYF
DNA: TGCGCCAGCAGCTTGGCCTCGGTAGCGGGGGGTTATTCCTACGAGCAGTACTTC

length: 15
V: TRBV5-4
size: -
D: -
J: TRBJ2-1
CDR3: CASSFGGRGGNEQFF
DNA: TGTGCCAGCAGCTTTGGGGGTAGGGGAGGAAATGAGCAGTTCTTC

length: 11
V: TRBV30
size: once
D: -
J: TRBJ1-2
CDR3: CAWSHIGGYTF
DNA: TGTGCCTGGAGCCACATCGGGGGCTACACCTTC

length: 15
V: TRBV30
size: -
D: TRBD1
J: TRBJ2-5
CDR3: CAWSSPGQGIETQYF
DNA: TGTGCCTGGAGTTCACCGGGACAGGGTATAGAGACCCAGTACTTC

length: 15
V: TRBV3-1/TRBV3-2
size: -
D: -
J: TRBJ1-3
CDR3: CASSTLESSGNTIYF
DNA: TGTGCCAGCAGCACCCTAGAGAGCTCTGGAAACACCATATATTTT

length: 16
V: TRBV19
size: -
D: TRBD2
J: TRBJ2-5
CDR3: CASSSRGSGVGETQYF
DNA: TGTGCCAGTAGTTCCCGTGGTAGCGGGGTCGGGGAGACCCAGTACTTC

length: 15
V: TRBV5-5
size: -
D: -
J: TRBJ1-5
CDR3: CASSLLGTYNQPQHF
DNA: TGTGCCAGCAGCTTACTCGGGACATACAATCAGCCCCAGCATTTT

length: 15
V: TRBV6-5
size: -
D: TRBD1
J: TRBJ2-5
CDR3: CASFRAGRGQETQYF
DNA: TGTGCCAGCTTCAGGGCCGGCAGGGGGCAAGAGACCCAGTACTTC

length: 15
V: TRBV5-6
size: once
D: -
J: TRBJ1-2
CDR3: CASSLGRGDKYGYTF
DNA: TGTGCCAGCAGCTTGGGGAGGGGCGACAAATATGGCTACACCTTC

length: 19
V: TRBV29-1
size: -
D: -
J: TRBJ2-1
CDR3: CSGRLGGGDYPSSYNEQFF
DNA: TGCAGCGGACGACTAGGCGGGGGCGATTACCCTAGCTCCTACAATGAGCAGTTCTTC

length: 15
V: TRBV11-3
size: -
D: TRBD2
J: TRBJ2-1
CDR3: CASSLAGGRDNEQFF
DNA: TGTGCCAGCAGCTTAGCGGGGGGACGGGACAATGAGCAGTTCTTC

length: 15
V: TRBV19
size: -
D: TRBD2
J: TRBJ2-2
CDR3: CASNRGGAYSGELFF
DNA: TGTGCCAGTAACCGCGGGGGGGCTTATTCCGGGGAGCTGTTTTTT

length: 14
V: TRBV2
size: once
D: -
J: TRBJ1-1
CDR3: CASSSGDGATEAFF
DNA: TGTGCCAGCAGTTCAGGGGACGGGGCCACTGAAGCTTTCTTT